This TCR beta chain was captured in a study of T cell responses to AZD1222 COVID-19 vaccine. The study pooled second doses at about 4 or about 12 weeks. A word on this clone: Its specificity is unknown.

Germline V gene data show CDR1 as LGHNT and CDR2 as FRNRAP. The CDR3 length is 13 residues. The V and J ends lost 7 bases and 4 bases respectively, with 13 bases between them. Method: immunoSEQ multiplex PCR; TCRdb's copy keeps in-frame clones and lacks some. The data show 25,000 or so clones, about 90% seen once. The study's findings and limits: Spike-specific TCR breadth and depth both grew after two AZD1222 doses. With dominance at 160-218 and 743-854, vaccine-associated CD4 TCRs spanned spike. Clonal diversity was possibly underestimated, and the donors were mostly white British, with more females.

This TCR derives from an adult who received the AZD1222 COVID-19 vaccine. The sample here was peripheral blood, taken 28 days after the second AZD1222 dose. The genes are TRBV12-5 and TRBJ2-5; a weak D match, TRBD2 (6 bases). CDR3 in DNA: TGTGCTAGTGCCCTCTCCGGGAGAGAGACCCAGTACTTC. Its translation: CASALSGRETQYF.